Described below is a single TCR beta chain sequence and its context. This record comes from a study of CD8+ T cells in alopecia areata. This CDR3 is built from 16 residues. The J segment lost 4 bases and the V segment lost 0 bases, leaving 7 bases of the junction unmatched. CDR1 and CDR2 (germline): SGHRS, YFSETQ. Extraction of RNA preceded its reverse transcription into cDNA, which served as the sequencing template. Assay used: immunoSEQ multiplex PCR; TCRdb lists only in-frame clones, some missing. The table records about 140,000 clones, about 60% of them present only once. The sample was CD4+ T cells sorted from blood. This chain links TRBV5-1 with TRBJ2-7; 10 bases are a match to TRBD2. This sequence was found in a human donor in good health. In nucleotides, the CDR3 is TGCGCCAGCAGCTTGGGACCCATAGCGGGAGGATACGAGCAGTACTTC. Its protein is CASSLGPIAGGYEQYF.